The 13 T cell receptor beta chains in this list originate from one sample, sequenced in a study of CD8+CD57+ T cells in acquired aplastic anemia. Before being chosen for sequencing, patients had shown CD8+CD57+ cell expansion by flow cytometry. CDR3 and TCR beta VDJ profiling relied on genomic DNA as the template. One entry per CDR3 protein results from TCRdb running MiXCR on the reads. The sample shows about 160,000 distinct CDR3 sequences, 40% to 55% of them seen only once. The sequenced sample was sorted CD4+, CD8+, or CD8+CD57+ T cells (not recorded which) from PBMCs. These receptors originate from a human donor with aplastic anemia.

This clonotype was observed at least ten times. As DNA, the CDR3 is TGTGCCAGTAGTACCGGGACTATCAACGAGCAGTACTTC. Amino acid sequence: CASSTGTINEQYF. The V call is TRBV19, the J call TRBJ2-7; 7 nucleotides align to TRBD2. V lost 4 bases to trimming and J lost 5 bases; unmatched junction nucleotides: 5. CDR3 size: 13 residues. Germline V gene sequence: CDR1 LNHDA, CDR2 SQIVND (reference sequence).

The chain recombines TRBV10-1 with TRBJ2-3, with TRBD2 matching 14 bases. V gave up 8 bases and J gave up 6 bases; unmatched junction bases: 10. CDR3 length: 16 residues. Germline values: CDR1 WNHNN, CDR2 SYGVQD (reference sequence). The DNA for the CDR3 is TGCGCCAGCGGCCAGGGACTAGCGGGAGTTCGTGATACGCAGTATTTT. Amino acids: CASGQGLAGVRDTQYF.

The sample holds a few counts of this clonotype. The chain couples TRBV10-1 to TRBJ2-7; 7 bases agree with TRBD1. Looked up from germline, CDR1 is WNHNN and CDR2 is SYGVQD (reference sequence). J gave up 3 bases and V 3 bases, and 14 bases lay outside the gene matches. The CDR3 is 17 amino acids. CDR3 nucleotides: TGCGCCAGCAGTGAAAGGGATCCGACAGGGAACGGCTACGAGCAGTACTTC. It yields the protein CASSERDPTGNGYEQYF.

Details on this clonotype: With a much larger clone just one base away, this may be a read error. The genes are TRBV12-3 or TRBV12-4 and TRBJ1-1; D gene unclear. V was pared by 8 bases and J by 6 bases, with 13 bases between. The CDR3 has 12 amino acids. CDR3 DNA: TGTGCCAGCGGCCCGATTAACTCTGAAGCTTTCTTT. Its translation is CASGPINSEAFF.

This clonotype showed up just a few times. This rearrangement joins TRBV6-4 to TRBJ2-1; 12 bases line up with TRBD2. The CDR3 is 16 amino acids. J gave up 7 bases and V 1 base, and 5 bases lay outside the gene matches. Germline V lookup: CDR1 MRHNA, CDR2 SNTAGT. This chain's CDR3 is CASSDFGLAGRNEQFF. Written as DNA, the CDR3 is TGTGCCAGCAGTGACTTTGGACTAGCGGGACGGAATGAGCAGTTCTTC.

This clonotype was observed at least ten times. V usage is TRBV12-3 or TRBV12-4 and J usage is TRBJ2-7; maybe TRBD2 (6 bases). The CDR3 consists of 13 residues. Trimming took off 9 bases at V and 1 base at J, with 13 bases between the two ends. The CDR3 DNA reads TGTGCCAGTTTGCTCAGCGGGTCCTACGAGCAGTACTTC. Translation gives CASLLSGSYEQYF.

This clonotype turned up a few times. The chain is built from TRBV5-1 and TRBJ1-1; D is perhaps TRBD1 (5 bases). The CDR3 is 15 residues long. The germline V gene has CDR1 SGHRS and CDR2 YFSETQ. V was clipped by 0 bases and J by 5 bases, with 14 bases between them. The CDR3, as DNA: TGCGCCAGCAGCTTGGCAGGGTATGGGGGAACTGAAGCTTTCTTT. It translates to CASSLAGYGGTEAFF.

This chain uses TRBV19 with TRBJ1-2; D may be TRBD1 (5 bases). The CDR3 contains 12 residues. Looked up from germline, CDR1 is LNHDA and CDR2 is SQIVND (reference sequence). Trimming removed 1 base at V and 7 bases at J, with 7 bases between. CDR3 loop: CASSIVQGGYTF. The DNA of the CDR3 is TGTGCCAGTAGTATAGTTCAGGGTGGCTACACCTTC.

V gene TRBV6-4 combines with J gene TRBJ2-1, with D hard to call. The CDR3 runs to 16 residues. V dropped 0 bases and J dropped 0 bases, with 9 bases sitting between them. Per germline, CDR1 MRHNA and CDR2 SNTAGT. Here the CDR3 DNA reads TGTGCCAGCAGTGACTCGGGCAGCATCTCCTACAATGAGCAGTTCTTC. This sequence encodes CASSDSGSISYNEQFF.

This clonotype was detected ten times or more. This chain joins TRBV4-2 and TRBJ1-2; perhaps TRBD1 as D (5 bases). This CDR3 spans 12 amino acids. V lost 0 bases to trimming and J lost 11 bases, with 10 bases between them. Germline V gene data show CDR1 as LGHNA and CDR2 as YNFKEQ. The CDR3, as DNA: TGTGCCAGCAGCCAAGATGAAGGGGCGTACACCTTC. It is translated as CASSQDEGAYTF.

CDR3 in amino acids: CASRNWASGAKDTQYF. The CDR3 DNA is TGTGCCAGCAGGAACTGGGCGTCGGGAGCTAAAGATACGCAGTATTTT. V usage is TRBV11-2 and J usage is TRBJ2-3; maybe TRBD2 (6 bases). Germline values: CDR1 SGHAT, CDR2 FQNNGV. Deletions cut 6 bases from V and 5 bases from J, with 21 bases between. The CDR3 length is 16 residues. Combining the CDR3 with reference TRBV11-2 and TRBJ2-3 gives the whole variable domain EAGVAQSPRYKIIEKRQSVAFWCNPISGHATLYWYQQILGQGPKLLIQFQNNGVVDDSQLPKDRFSAERLKGVDSTLKIQPAKLEDSAVYLCASRNWASGAKDTQYFGPGTRLTVL.

The chain uses TRBV6-2 or TRBV6-3 and TRBJ1-5, with TRBD1 identical over 10 bases. The CDR3 runs to 13 residues. Losses at the gene ends were 5 bases for V and 11 bases for J; bases not matched to a gene: 6. The germline V gene encodes CDR1 MNHEY and CDR2 SVGEGT. The CDR3 reads CASSVTGGLAQHF. As DNA, the CDR3 is TGTGCCAGCAGTGTGACAGGGGGCCTGGCCCAGCATTTT.

The rearrangement links TRBV10-3 to TRBJ2-6; perhaps TRBD1 as D (5 bases). The ends were cut back, 6 bases at V and 5 bases at J, with 8 bases in the middle. The CDR3 is 13 residues long. Germline CDR1 ENHRY, CDR2 SYGVKD. CDR3 nucleotides: TGTGCCATCAGCGAGGACAGGGCCAACGTCCTGACTTTC. This translates into CAISEDRANVLTF.